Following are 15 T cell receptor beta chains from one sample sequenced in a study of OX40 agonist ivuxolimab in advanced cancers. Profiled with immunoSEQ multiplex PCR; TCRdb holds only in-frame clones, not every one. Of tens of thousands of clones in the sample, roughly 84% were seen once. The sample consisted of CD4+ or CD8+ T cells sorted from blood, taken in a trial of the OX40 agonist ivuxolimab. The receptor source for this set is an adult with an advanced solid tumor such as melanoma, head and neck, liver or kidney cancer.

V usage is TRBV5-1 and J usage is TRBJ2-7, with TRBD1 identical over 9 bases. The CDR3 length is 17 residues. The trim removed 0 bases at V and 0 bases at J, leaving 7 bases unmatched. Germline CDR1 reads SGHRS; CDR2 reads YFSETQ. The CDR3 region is CASSLGTGGANSYEQYF. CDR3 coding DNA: TGCGCCAGCAGCTTGGGAACAGGGGGCGCTAACTCCTACGAGCAGTACTTC.

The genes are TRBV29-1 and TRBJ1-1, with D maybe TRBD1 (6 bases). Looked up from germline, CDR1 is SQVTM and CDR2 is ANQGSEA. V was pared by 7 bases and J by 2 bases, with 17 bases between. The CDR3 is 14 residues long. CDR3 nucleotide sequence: TGCAGCGCCCCCGCAGGACAGTCCAACACTGAAGCTTTCTTT. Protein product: CSAPAGQSNTEAFF.

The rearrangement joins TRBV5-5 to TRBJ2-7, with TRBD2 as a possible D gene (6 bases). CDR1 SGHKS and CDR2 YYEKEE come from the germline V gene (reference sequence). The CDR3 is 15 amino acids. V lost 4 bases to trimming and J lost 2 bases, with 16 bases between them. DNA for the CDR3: TGTGCCAGCAGCGGGGGACTCCGGCTTCCCTACGAGCAGTACTTC. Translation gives CASSGGLRLPYEQYF.

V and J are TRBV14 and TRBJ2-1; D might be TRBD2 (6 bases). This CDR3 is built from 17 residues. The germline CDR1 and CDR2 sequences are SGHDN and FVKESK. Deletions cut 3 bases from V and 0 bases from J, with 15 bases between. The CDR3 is CASSQGGLLSSYNEQFF. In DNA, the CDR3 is TGTGCCAGCAGCCAGGGAGGACTATTATCCTCCTACAATGAGCAGTTCTTC.

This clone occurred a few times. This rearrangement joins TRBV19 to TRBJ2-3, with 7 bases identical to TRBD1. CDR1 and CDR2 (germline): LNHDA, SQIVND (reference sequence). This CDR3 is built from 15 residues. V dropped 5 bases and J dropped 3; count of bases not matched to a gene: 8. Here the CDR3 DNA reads TGTGCCAGTAGTCCCCGAAGACAGGGAACAGATACGCAGTATTTT. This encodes CASSPRRQGTDTQYF. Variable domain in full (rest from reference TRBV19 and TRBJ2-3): DGGITQSPKYLFRKEGQNVTLSCEQNLNHDAMYWYRQDPGQGLRLIYYSQIVNDFQKGDIAEGYSVSREKKESFPLTVTSAQKNPTAFYLCASSPRRQGTDTQYFGPGTRLTVL.

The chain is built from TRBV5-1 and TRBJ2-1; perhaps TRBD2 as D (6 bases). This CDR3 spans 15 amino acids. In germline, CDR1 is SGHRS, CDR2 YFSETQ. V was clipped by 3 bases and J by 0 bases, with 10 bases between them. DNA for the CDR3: TGCGCCAGCAGCTCTTTTAGCGGCTCCTACAATGAGCAGTTCTTC. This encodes CASSSFSGSYNEQFF.

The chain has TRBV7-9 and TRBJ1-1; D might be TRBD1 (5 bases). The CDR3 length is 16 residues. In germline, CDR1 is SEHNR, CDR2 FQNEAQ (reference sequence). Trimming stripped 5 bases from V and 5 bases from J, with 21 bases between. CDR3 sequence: CASSIQHEGFRTEAFF. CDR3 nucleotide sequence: TGTGCCAGCAGCATCCAGCATGAGGGGTTCAGAACTGAAGCTTTCTTT. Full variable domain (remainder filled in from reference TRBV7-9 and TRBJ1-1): DTGVSQNPRHKITKRGQNVTFRCDPISEHNRLYWYRQTLGQGPEFLTYFQNEAQLEKSRLLSDRFSAERPKGSFSTLEIQRTEQGDSAMYLCASSIQHEGFRTEAFFGQGTRLTVV.

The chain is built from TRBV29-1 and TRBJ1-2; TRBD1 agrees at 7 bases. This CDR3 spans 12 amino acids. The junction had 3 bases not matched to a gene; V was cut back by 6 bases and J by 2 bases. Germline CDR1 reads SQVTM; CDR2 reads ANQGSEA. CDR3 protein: CSVQGINYGYTF. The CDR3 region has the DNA TGCAGCGTACAGGGGATCAACTATGGCTACACCTTC.

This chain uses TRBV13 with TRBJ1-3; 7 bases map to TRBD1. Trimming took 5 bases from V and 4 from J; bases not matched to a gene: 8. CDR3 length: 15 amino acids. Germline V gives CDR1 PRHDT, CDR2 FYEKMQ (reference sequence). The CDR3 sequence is CASSPQQGKGNTIYF. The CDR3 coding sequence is TGTGCCAGCAGCCCCCAACAGGGGAAAGGAAACACCATATATTTT.

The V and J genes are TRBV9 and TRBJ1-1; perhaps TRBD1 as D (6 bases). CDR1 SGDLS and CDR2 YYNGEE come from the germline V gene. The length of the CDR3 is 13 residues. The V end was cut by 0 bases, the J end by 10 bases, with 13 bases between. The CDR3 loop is CASSVAGKQGAFF. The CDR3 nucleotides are TGTGCCAGCAGCGTAGCTGGGAAACAGGGAGCTTTCTTT. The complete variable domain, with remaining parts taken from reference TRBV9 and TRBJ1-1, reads DSGVTQTPKHLITATGQRVTLRCSPRSGDLSVYWYQQSLDQGLQFLIQYYNGEERAKGNILERFSAQQFPDLHSELNLSSLELGDSALYFCASSVAGKQGAFFGQGTRLTVV.

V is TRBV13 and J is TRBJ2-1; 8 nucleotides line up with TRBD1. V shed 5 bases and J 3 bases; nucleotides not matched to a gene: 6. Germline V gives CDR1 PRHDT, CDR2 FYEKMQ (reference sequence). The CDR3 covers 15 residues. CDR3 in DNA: TGTGCCAGCAGCAAACGGACAGGGAACTACAATGAGCAGTTCTTC. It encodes CASSKRTGNYNEQFF.

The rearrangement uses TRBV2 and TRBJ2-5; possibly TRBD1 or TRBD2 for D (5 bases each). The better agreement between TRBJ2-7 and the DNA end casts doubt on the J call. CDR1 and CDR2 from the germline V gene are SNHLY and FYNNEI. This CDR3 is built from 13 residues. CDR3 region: CASRRDRSYEQYF. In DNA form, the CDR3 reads TGTGCCAGCAGGAGGGACCGATCCTACGAGCAGTACTTC.

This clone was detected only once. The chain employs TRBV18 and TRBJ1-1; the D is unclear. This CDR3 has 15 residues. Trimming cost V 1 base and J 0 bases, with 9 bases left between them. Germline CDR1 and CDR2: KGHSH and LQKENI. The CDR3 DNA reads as TGTGCCAGCTCACCACGCCCTGTTGTGAACACTGAAGCTTTCTTT. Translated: CASSPRPVVNTEAFF.

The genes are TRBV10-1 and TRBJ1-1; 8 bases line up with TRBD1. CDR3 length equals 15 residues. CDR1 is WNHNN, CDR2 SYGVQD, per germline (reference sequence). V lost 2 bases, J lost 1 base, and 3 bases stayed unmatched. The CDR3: CASSERQGTNTEAFF. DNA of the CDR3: TGCGCCAGCAGTGAGAGACAGGGGACGAACACTGAAGCTTTCTTT.

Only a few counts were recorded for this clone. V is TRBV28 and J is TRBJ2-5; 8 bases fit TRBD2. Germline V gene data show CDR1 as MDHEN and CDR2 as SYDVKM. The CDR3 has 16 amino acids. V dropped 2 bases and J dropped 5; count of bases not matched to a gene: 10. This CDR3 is CASSLPSAGGYETQYF. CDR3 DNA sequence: TGTGCCAGCAGTTTACCCTCTGCGGGAGGTTACGAGACCCAGTACTTC.